Presented here are 11 T cell receptor beta chains from one specimen sequenced in a study of blood T cell repertoires in COVID-19. TCRdb keeps only in-frame clones here, not all; method: immunoSEQ multiplex PCR. Of roughly 420,000 clones in the sample, approximately 88% were seen once. The source material was PBMCs or T cells enriched from blood (not recorded which). Source of these receptors: a woman in her 30s with acute COVID-19.

The chain joins TRBV6-6 to TRBJ2-5, with TRBD2 identical over 8 bases. Unmatched junction bases numbered 13, after V lost 5 bases and J lost 5 bases. The CDR3 has 16 residues. The germline V gene has CDR1 MNHNY and CDR2 SVGAGI (reference sequence). In DNA form, the CDR3 reads TGTGCCAGCAGTATTCCCGGGACTAGTCAAGGGGAGACCCAGTACTTC. Protein: CASSIPGTSQGETQYF.

J is TRBJ2-1 and V is TRBV24-1, with 8 positions matching TRBD2. The CDR3 totals 16 residues. After removal of 4 bases from V and 0 bases from J, the junction contained 4 bases not matched to a gene. Germline CDR1 and CDR2: KGHDR and SFDVKD. The DNA for the CDR3 is TGTGCCACCAGTGAAAGCGGGGGTAGCTCCTACAATGAGCAGTTCTTC. Translated, it gives CATSESGGSSYNEQFF.

The gene calls are TRBV3-1 (or the pseudogene TRBV3-2) and TRBJ2-7, with 9 bases lining up with TRBD1. The CDR3 consists of 15 residues. The ends lost 6 bases at V and 2 bases at J; junction bases unmatched: 8. Germline loops: CDR1 LGHDT, CDR2 YNNKEL (reference sequence). DNA for the CDR3: TGTGCCAGCAGTATTCCGGGACAGGGAGCCTACGAGCAGTACTTC. Translating gives CASSIPGQGAYEQYF.

This clone appeared a single time. The genes are TRBV5-8 and TRBJ2-7, with 8 nucleotides matching TRBD1. The CDR3 contains 15 residues. The V and J ends lost 0 bases and 0 bases, in that order; junction bases with no gene match: 2. The V gene's germline CDR1 is SGHTS and CDR2 YDEGEE. CDR3 bases: TGTGCCAGCAGCTTGGACAGGGGGTCCTCCTACGAGCAGTACTTC. This codes for CASSLDRGSSYEQYF.

The chain combines TRBV28 with TRBJ1-1; D might be TRBD1 (5 bases). Germline V gene sequence: CDR1 MDHEN, CDR2 SYDVKM. V dropped 2 bases and J dropped 4 bases, with 17 bases sitting between them. The CDR3 length is 16 residues. The DNA for the CDR3 is TGTGCCAGCAGTTTAAGTAGTTTGGGGGGAACCACTGAAGCTTTCTTT. Amino acid sequence: CASSLSSLGGTTEAFF.

This chain connects TRBV7-6 to TRBJ1-6; the match to TRBD1 covers 8 bases. This CDR3 is built from 16 residues. V was clipped by 1 base and J by 9 bases; unmatched bases: 8. Germline lookup yields CDR1 SGHVS and CDR2 FNYEAQ. CDR3 amino acids: CASSLVAAGGRSPLHF. Here the CDR3 DNA reads TGTGCCAGCAGCTTAGTCGCGGCAGGGGGCCGTTCACCCCTCCACTTT.

The rearrangement uses TRBV27 and TRBJ1-2; D not certain. This CDR3 comprises 13 residues. With 5 bases removed from V and 8 bases from J, the gap between germline ends came to 15 bases. Germline assignment: CDR1 MNHEY and CDR2 SMNVEV (reference sequence). The CDR3 nucleotides are TGTGCCAGCAGTCCCTCACGAGTCTACGGCTACACCTTC. Encoded protein: CASSPSRVYGYTF.

The rearrangement uses TRBV6-5 and TRBJ1-6; D is undetermined. The germline CDR1 and CDR2 sequences are MNHEY and SVGAGI. The CDR3 runs to 15 residues. V shed 0 bases and J shed 7 bases, with 10 bases lying between them. In nucleotides, the CDR3 is TGTGCCAGCAGTTACTCAGGACTTCTCAATTCACCCCTCCACTTT. Translation: CASSYSGLLNSPLHF.

The chain is built from TRBV10-2 and TRBJ1-2; 10 nucleotides agree with TRBD1. The length of the CDR3 is 15 residues. Trimming removed 5 bases from V and 7 bases from J; junction bases left unmatched: 10. Germline loops: CDR1 WSHSY, CDR2 SAAADI. CDR3 coding DNA: TGCGCCAGCAGTACACGGACAGGGGGTTCCATTGGCTACACCTTC. Translation gives CASSTRTGGSIGYTF.

The rearrangement uses TRBV7-8 and TRBJ2-7; tentatively, D is TRBD2 (5 bases). Trimming cost V 5 bases and J 6 bases, with 26 bases left between them. Germline V gene data show CDR1 as SGHVS and CDR2 as FQNEAQ. CDR3 length: 17 residues. CDR3 DNA sequence: TGTGCCAGCAGCCCAGCCCCTGGACTGGCCCCCACGGGCGAGCAGTACTTC. Residues: CASSPAPGLAPTGEQYF.

This chain connects TRBV6-5 to TRBJ1-3, with D possibly matching TRBD1 (5 bases). CDR1 is MNHEY, CDR2 SVGAGI, per germline. Trimming stripped 6 bases from V and 0 bases from J, with 9 bases between. This CDR3 is 14 amino acids long. The CDR3 is CASRGTGSGNTIYF. The CDR3 coding sequence is TGTGCCAGCAGAGGGACTGGCTCTGGAAACACCATATATTTT.